This record looks at one TCR beta chain sequence and its context. This clonotype has ten or more counts. No cognate antigen has been identified for it. Per-base quality was not reported, and no clone a single base away is much larger than it. This sample is part of a study of T-cell memory formation after mild COVID-19 (dated by TCRdb to about 2021). For the study in its entirety: Most TCR sequence clusters were specific to one of the two donors. In a couple of donors, T-cell clones that expanded and contracted after mild COVID-19 were followed by sequencing TCRalpha and TCRbeta repertoires longitudinally. The cohort was made up of two young adult volunteers, one female and one male, who were previously healthy.

The germline V gene encodes CDR1 SGHAT and CDR2 FQNNGV. V is cut by 5 bases and J by 5 bases, and the space between the germline ends is 22 bases. The CDR3 goes from the cysteine to the phenylalanine over 16 residues. Only the CDR3 region is kept as DNA, spanning 48 bases read in frame from base 1. Instrument on record: Illumina NovaSeq 6000. TCRalpha and TCRbeta cDNA libraries were constructed by 5'RACE with constant-segment primers, with sample barcodes and unique molecular identifiers being introduced. RNA was extracted from every sample with Trizol reagent. Libraries were amplified in two PCR steps, with a second sample barcode and Illumina TruSeq adapters added in the second step. Libraries were sequenced on an Illumina NovaSeq with 2 x 150 bp paired-end reads. In the authors' own workflow: With migec v1.2.7, reads were demultiplexed and then collapsed into UMI-guided consensus sequences. With mixcr v2.1.11, UMI consensuses were aligned to TRA and TRB V and J templates and assembled into clonotypes. Expanded or contracted clonotypes were those called significant by both edgeR and NoisET, with noise models trained on biological replicates. edgeR calls used a false discovery rate-adjusted p below 0.01 and a log2 fold-change threshold of 1. As an exploratory analysis of dynamics, max-normalized trajectories of the 1000 most abundant clonotypes were examined by PCA with hierarchical clustering. Separately sequenced CD4+ and CD8+ repertoires were used to assign a CD4 or CD8 phenotype to each responding clone. TCRdb took the public reads, trimmed them with fastp at Q25, ran MiXCR for clone calling and kept in-frame beta chains. Each entry merges the rows of one CDR3 protein and shows their most common DNA and genes. None of the V and J calls come from the authors' own analysis; TCRdb made them. Here the sample has approximately 34,000 distinct CDR3 sequences; about 7.7% occur a single time. Around 28% of the sample comes from the top ten.

What the authors observed across the whole study: Some responding clones were found in pre-infection memory, which suggests that pre-existing cross-reactive memory T cells took part in the SARS-CoV-2 response. Clones that contracted from day 15 to 85 showed balanced CD4/CD8 phenotypes, whereas a second wave of clones that expanded from day 15 to 37 leaned towards CD4+. Only a couple of mild cases were covered in the study, and larger cohorts including severe cases with pre-infection samples were considered necessary. Whether the second-wave clones peaking on day 37 were SARS-CoV-2 specific was not confirmed. Contracting CD4+ clones appeared mostly in the CM and EM memory subsets, whereas CD8+ clones were enriched in EMRA.

Ficoll-Paque density gradient centrifugation was the method used to isolate PBMCs. Specimen: PBMCs or a T cell subset sorted from them (not recorded which). This sequence originates from a man between 18 and 35 years old who had mild COVID-19 (a few samples of this study predate the infection). The sample titles of this study are shuffled in the database, so cell type and time point are left out; the donor was told from shared clones. The chain is made from TRBV11-2 and TRBJ2-7; no D gene is confidently identified. This receptor carries the CDR3 CASSPSPGGRLDEQYF. Here is the DNA: TGTGCCAGCAGCCCAAGCCCCGGCGGACGCCTGGACGAGCAGTACTTC.